The text below deals with one TCR beta chain. Its antigen remains unidentified. The sample is drawn from a study of T-cell reconstitution after alpha-beta-depleted transplantation in children. Findings and limits, study-wide: Alpha-beta T cells about two months after transplant reportedly derived from several hundred expanded graft clones.

During its preparation, the TCRbeta library received unique molecular identifiers. TCRdb called the PCR reads again in MiXCR, with one record for every CDR3 protein. This sample has hundreds of thousands of distinct CDR3 sequences, with less than 15% found just once. Trimming removed 2 bases at V and 0 bases at J, with 6 bases between. Germline assignment: CDR1 LNHNV and CDR2 YYDKDF (reference sequence). The CDR3 spans 14 residues. This sequence originates from a girl under 10 years old with congenital amegakaryocytic thrombocytopenia, due to receive a stem cell transplant. Specimen: PBMCs, collected before TCRalphabeta/CD19-depleted stem cell transplant. The V call is TRBV15, the J call TRBJ2-3, with unresolved D. CDR3 amino acids: CATSRPSSTDTQYF. CDR3 DNA sequence: TGTGCCACCAGCAGACCAAGTAGCACAGATACGCAGTATTTT.